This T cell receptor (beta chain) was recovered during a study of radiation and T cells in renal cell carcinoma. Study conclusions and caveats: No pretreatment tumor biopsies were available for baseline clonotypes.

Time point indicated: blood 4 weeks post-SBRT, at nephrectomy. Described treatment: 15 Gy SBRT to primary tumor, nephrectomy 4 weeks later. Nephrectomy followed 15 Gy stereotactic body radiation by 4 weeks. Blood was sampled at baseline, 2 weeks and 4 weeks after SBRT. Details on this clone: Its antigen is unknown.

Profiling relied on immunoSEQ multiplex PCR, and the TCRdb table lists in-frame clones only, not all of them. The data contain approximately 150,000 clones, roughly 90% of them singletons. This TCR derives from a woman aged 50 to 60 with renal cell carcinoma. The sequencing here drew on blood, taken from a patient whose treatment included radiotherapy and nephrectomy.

CDR3 nucleotides: TGTGCCAGTAGTGAGGGACAGGGGGCTCAAGAGACCCAGTACTTC. This gives the protein CASSEGQGAQETQYF. The chain combines TRBV19 with TRBJ2-5; TRBD1 aligns across 12 bases. CDR1 and CDR2 (germline): LNHDA, SQIVND (reference sequence). The length of the CDR3 is 15 residues. Trimming took 5 bases from V and 2 from J; bases not matched to a gene: 3.